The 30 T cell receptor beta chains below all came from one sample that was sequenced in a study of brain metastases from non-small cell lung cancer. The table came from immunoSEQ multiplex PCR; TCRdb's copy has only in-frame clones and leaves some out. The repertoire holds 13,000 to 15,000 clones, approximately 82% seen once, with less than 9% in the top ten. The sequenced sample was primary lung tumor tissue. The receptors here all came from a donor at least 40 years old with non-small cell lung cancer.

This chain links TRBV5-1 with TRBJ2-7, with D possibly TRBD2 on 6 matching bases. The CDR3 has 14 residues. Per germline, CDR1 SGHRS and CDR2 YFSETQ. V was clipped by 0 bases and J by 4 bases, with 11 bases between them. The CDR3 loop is CASSLDAGIYEQYV. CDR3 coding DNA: TGCGCCAGCAGCTTGGATGCGGGAATTTACGAGCAGTACGTC.

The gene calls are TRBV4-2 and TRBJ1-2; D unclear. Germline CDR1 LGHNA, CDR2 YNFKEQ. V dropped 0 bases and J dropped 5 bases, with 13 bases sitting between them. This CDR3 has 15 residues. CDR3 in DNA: TGTGCCAGCAGCCAAGATAGGAACACCAAGTATGGCTACACCTTC. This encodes CASSQDRNTKYGYTF.

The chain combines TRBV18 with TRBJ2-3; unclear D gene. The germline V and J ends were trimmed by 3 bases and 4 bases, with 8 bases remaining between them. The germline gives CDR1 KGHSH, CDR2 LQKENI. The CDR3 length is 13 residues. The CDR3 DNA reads TGTGCCAGCTCACCGGATAGGCCAGATACGCAGTATTTT. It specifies CASSPDRPDTQYF.

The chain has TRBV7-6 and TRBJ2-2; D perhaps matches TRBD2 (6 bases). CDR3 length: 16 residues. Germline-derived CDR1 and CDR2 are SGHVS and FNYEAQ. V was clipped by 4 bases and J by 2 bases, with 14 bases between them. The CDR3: CASSWTTIPNTGELFF. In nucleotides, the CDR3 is TGTGCCAGCAGCTGGACTACAATCCCCAACACCGGGGAGCTGTTTTTT.

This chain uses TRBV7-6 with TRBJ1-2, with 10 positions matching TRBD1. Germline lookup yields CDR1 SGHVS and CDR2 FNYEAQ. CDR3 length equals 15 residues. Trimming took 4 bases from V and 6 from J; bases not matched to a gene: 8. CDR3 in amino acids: CASSSGGTGANGYTF. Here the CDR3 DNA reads TGTGCCAGCAGCTCCGGGGGGACAGGGGCGAATGGCTACACCTTC. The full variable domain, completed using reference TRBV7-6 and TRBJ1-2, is GAGVSQSPRYKVTKRGQDVALRCDPISGHVSLYWYRQALGQGPEFLTYFNYEAQQDKSGLPNDRFSAERPEGSISTLTIQRTEQRDSAMYRCASSSGGTGANGYTFGSGTRLTVV.

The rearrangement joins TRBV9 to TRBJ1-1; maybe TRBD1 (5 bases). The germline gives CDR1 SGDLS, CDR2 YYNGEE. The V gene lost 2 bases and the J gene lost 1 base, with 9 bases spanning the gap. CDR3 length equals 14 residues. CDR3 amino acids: CASSVQGRNTEAFF. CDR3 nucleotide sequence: TGTGCCAGCAGCGTTCAGGGTAGGAACACTGAAGCTTTCTTT. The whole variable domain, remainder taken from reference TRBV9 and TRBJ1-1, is DSGVTQTPKHLITATGQRVTLRCSPRSGDLSVYWYQQSLDQGLQFLIQYYNGEERAKGNILERFSAQQFPDLHSELNLSSLELGDSALYFCASSVQGRNTEAFFGQGTRLTVV.

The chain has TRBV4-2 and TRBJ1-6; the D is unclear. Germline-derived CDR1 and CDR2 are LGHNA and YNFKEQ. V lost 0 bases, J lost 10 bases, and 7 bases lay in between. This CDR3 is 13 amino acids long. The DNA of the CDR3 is TGTGCCAGCAGCCAAGATCGGGAGTCACCCCTCCACTTT. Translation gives CASSQDRESPLHF.

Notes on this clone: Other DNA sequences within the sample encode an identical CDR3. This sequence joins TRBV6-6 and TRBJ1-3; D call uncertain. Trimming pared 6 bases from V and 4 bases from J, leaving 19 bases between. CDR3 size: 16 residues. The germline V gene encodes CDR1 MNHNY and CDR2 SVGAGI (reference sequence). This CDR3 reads CASSPSNSALGNTIYF. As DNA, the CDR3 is TGTGCCAGCAGCCCCTCTAATAGCGCTCTGGGAAACACCATATATTTT.

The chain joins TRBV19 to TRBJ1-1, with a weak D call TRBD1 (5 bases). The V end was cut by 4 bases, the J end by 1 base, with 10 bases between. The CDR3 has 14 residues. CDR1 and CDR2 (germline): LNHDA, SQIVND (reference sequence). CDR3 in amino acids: CASSKDSTNTEAFF. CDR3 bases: TGTGCCAGTAGTAAAGACAGTACGAACACTGAAGCTTTCTTT.

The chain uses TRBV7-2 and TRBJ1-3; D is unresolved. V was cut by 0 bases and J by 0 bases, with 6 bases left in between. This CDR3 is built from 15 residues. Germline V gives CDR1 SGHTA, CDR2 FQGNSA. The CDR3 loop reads CASSLAFGSGNTIYF. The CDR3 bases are TGTGCCAGCAGCTTAGCGTTCGGCTCTGGAAACACCATATATTTT.

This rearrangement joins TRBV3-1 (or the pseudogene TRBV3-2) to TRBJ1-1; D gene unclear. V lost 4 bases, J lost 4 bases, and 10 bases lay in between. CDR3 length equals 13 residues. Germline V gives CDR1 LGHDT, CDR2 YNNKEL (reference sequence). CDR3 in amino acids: CASSPGVGTEAFF. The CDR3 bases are TGTGCCAGCAGCCCCGGGGTGGGCACTGAAGCTTTCTTT.

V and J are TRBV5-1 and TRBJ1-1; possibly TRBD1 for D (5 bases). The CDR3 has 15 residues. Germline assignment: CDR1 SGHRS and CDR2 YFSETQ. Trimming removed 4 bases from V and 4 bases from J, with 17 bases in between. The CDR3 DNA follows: TGCGCCAGCAGCCTTGGCGGACAAGTGATCACTGAAGCTTTCTTT. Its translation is CASSLGGQVITEAFF.

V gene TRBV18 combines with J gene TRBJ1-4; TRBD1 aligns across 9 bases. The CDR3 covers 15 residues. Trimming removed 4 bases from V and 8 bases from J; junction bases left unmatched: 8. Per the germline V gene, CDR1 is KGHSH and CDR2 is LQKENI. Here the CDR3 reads CASSRDRDQNEKLFF. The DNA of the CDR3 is TGTGCCAGCTCACGGGACAGGGACCAGAACGAAAAACTGTTTTTT.

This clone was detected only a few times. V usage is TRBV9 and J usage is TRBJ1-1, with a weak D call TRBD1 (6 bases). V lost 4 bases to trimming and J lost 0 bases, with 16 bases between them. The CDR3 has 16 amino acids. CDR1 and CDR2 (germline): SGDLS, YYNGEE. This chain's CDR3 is CASSRLSGHLNTEAFF. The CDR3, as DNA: TGTGCCAGCAGCAGACTTTCGGGACACTTGAACACTGAAGCTTTCTTT.

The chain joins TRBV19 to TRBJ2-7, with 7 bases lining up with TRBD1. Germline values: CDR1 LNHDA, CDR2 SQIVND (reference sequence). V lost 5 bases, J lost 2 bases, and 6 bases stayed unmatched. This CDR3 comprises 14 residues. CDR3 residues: CASSRDSLTYEQYF. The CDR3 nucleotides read TGTGCCAGTAGTCGGGACAGCCTTACCTACGAGCAGTACTTC.

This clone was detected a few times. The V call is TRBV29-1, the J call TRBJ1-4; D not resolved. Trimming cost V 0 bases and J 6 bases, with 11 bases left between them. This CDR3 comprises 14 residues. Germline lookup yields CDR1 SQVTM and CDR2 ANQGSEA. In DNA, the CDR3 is TGCAGCGTTGAAGATACCGGGGAGGATGAAAAACTGTTTTTT. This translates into CSVEDTGEDEKLFF.

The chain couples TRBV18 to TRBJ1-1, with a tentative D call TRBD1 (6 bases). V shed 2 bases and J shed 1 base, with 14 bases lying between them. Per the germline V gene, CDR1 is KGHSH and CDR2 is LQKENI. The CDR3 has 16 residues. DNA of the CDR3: TGTGCCAGCTCACCATTTTCGCCGGGACAGAACACTGAAGCTTTCTTT. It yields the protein CASSPFSPGQNTEAFF.

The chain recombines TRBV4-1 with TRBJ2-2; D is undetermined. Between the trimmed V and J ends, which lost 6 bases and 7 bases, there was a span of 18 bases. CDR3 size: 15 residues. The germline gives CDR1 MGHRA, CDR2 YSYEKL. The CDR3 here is CASRPDLWNFGELFF. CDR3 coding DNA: TGCGCCAGCAGGCCCGACCTCTGGAACTTCGGGGAGCTGTTTTTT.

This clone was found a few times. The DNA for the CDR3 is TGTGCCACCAGTGATTCGAGACTAGCGGGGGGCACAGATACGCAGTATTTT. This codes for CATSDSRLAGGTDTQYF. J is TRBJ2-3 and V is TRBV24-1; 12 bases are a match to TRBD2. The CDR3 covers 17 residues. With 2 bases clipped from V and 1 base from J, the junction kept 3 bases outside the gene matches. CDR1 and CDR2 from the germline V gene are KGHDR and SFDVKD.

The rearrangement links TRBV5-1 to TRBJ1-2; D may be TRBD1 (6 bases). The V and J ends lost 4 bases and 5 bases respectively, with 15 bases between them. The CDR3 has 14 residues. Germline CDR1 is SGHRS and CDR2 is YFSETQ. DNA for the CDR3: TGCGCCAGCAGCAGCCCCGGGACACCATATGGCTACACCTTC. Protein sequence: CASSSPGTPYGYTF.

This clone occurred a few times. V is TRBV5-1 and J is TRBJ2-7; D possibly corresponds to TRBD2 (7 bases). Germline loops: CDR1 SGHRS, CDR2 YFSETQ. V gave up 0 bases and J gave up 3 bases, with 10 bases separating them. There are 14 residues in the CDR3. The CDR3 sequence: CASSLEGGNYEQYF. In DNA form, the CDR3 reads TGCGCCAGCAGCTTGGAGGGGGGGAACTACGAGCAGTACTTC. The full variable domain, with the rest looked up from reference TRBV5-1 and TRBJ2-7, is KAGVTQTPRYLIKTRGQQVTLSCSPISGHRSVSWYQQTPGQGLQFLFEYFSETQRNKGNFPGRFSGRQFSNSRSEMNVSTLELGDSALYLCASSLEGGNYEQYFGPGTRLTVT.

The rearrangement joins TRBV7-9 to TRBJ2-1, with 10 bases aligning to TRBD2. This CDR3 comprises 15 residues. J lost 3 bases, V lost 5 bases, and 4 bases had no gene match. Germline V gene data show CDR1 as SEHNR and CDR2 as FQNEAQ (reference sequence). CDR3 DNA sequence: TGTGCCAGCAGCCCACAGCGGGGGGGCTACAATGAGCAGTTCTTC. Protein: CASSPQRGGYNEQFF.

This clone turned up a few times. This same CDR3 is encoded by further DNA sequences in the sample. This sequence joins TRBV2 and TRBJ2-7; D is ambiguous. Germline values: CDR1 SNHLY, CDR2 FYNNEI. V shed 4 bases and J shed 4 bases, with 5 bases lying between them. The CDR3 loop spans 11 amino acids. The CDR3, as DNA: TGTGCCAGCAGTGTTTCGTACGAGCAGTACTTC. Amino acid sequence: CASSVSYEQYF.

The CDR3 bases are TGTGCCAGCAGTGAACGAGGCAGAGTGGGGGTC. It encodes CASSERGRVGV. This rearrangement joins TRBV6-1 to TRBJ2-7; D not certain. This CDR3 has 11 amino acids. CDR1 is MNHNS and CDR2 is SASEGT in the germline V gene.

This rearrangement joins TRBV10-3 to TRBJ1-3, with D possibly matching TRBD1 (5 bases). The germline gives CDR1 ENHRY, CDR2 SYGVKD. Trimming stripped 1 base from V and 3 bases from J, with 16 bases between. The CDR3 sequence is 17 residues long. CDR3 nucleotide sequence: TGTGCCATCAGTGAGTTTCAGGGATGGGAGATTGGAAACACCATATATTTT. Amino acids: CAISEFQGWEIGNTIYF.

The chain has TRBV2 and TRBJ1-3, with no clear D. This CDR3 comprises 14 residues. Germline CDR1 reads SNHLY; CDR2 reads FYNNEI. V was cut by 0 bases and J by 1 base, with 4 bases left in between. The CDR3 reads CASSEARSGNTIYF. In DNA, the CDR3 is TGTGCCAGCAGTGAAGCGCGTTCTGGAAACACCATATATTTT.

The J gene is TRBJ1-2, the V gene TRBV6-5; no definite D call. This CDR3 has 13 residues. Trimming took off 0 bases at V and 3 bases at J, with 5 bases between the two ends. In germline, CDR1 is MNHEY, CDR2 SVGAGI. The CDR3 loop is CASSYSTHYGYTF. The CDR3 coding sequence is TGTGCCAGCAGTTACTCGACCCACTATGGCTACACCTTC.

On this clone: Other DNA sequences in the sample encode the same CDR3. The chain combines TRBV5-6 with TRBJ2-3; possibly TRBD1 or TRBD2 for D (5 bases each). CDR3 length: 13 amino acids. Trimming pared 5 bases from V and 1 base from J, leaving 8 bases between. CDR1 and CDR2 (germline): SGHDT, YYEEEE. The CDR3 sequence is CASSGGRTDTQYF. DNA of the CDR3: TGTGCCAGCAGTGGGGGACGCACAGATACGCAGTATTTT. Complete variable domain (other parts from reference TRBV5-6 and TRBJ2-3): DAGVTQSPTHLIKTRGQQVTLRCSPKSGHDTVSWYQQALGQGPQFIFQYYEEEERQRGNFPDRFSGHQFPNYSSELNVNALLLGDSALYLCASSGGRTDTQYFGPGTRLTVL.

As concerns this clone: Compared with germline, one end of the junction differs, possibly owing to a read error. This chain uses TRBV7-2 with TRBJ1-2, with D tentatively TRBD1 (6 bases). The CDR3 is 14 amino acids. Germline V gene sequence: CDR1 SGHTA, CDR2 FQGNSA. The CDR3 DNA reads TGTGCCAGCACCTTAAGGGGGGCCCTCTATGGCTACACCTTC. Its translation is CASTLRGALYGYTF.

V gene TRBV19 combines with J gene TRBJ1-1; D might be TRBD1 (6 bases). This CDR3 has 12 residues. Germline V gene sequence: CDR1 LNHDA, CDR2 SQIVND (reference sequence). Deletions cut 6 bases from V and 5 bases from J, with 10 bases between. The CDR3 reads CASSQQGTEAFF. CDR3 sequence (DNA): TGTGCCAGTAGCCAACAGGGAACTGAAGCTTTCTTT.